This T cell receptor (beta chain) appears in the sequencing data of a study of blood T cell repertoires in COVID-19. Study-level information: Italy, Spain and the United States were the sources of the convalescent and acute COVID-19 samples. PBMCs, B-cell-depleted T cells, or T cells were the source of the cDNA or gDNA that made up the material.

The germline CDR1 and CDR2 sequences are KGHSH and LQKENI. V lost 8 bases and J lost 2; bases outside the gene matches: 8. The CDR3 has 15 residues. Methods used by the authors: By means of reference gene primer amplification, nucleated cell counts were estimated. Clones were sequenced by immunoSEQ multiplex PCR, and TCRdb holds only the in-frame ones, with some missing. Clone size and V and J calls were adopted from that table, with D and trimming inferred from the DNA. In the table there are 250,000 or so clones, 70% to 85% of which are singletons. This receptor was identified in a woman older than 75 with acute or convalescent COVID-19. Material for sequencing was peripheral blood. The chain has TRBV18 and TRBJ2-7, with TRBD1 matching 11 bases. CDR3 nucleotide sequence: TGTGCCAGCCAACTCCGGGACAGGGGGGCCTACGAGCAGTACTTC. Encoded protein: CASQLRDRGAYEQYF.